This T cell receptor (beta chain) was captured in a study of radiation and T cells in renal cell carcinoma. Looked up from germline, CDR1 is SNHLY and CDR2 is FYNNEI. The CDR3 loop spans 14 amino acids. V shed 3 bases and J shed 2 bases, with 8 bases lying between them. Time point noted: blood 4 weeks post-SBRT, at nephrectomy. Treatment: 15 Gy SBRT to primary tumor, nephrectomy 4 weeks later. Nephrectomy followed 15 Gy stereotactic body radiation by 4 weeks. Serial blood draws occurred at baseline and 2 and 4 weeks post-SBRT. This renal cell carcinoma was of the clear cell type. Whole-study results and caveats: Without pretreatment biopsies, baseline tumor clonotype presence was undetermined.

A remark on this clone: What it binds is not known.

Libraries were prepared by immunoSEQ multiplex PCR; TCRdb keeps only in-frame clonotypes and omits some of them. The sample holds about 83,000 clones, around four fifths seen once. Here the sequenced sample was blood, taken from a patient whose treatment included radiotherapy and nephrectomy. This chain links TRBV2 with TRBJ1-5; D possibly corresponds to TRBD1 (5 bases). This TCR was recovered from a woman aged 55-69 years with renal cell carcinoma. The CDR3 DNA follows: TGTGCCAGCAGTGACCAGGGCGGCAATCAGCCCCAGCATTTT. It codes for CASSDQGGNQPQHF.